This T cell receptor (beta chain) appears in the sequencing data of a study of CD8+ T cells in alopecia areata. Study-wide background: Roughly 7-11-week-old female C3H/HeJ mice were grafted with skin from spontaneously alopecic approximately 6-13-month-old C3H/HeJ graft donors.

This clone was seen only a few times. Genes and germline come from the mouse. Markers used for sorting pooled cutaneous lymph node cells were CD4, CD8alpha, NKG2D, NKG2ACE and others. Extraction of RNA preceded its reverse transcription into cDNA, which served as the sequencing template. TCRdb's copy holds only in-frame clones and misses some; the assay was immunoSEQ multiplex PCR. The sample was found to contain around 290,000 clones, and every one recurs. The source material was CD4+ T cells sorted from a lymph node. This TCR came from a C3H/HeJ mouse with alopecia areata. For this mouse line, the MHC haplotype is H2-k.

The CDR3 loop is CATKTGGARAEQFF. CDR3 DNA, as far as it was read: TGTGCCACCAAGACTGGGGGGGCGCGAGCT. The chain joins TRBV13-1 to TRBJ2-1; 12 nucleotides match TRBD2. The read stops 4 residues short of the end of the CDR3; the missing end is completed from the germline J gene. The germline CDR1 and CDR2 sequences are NSHNY and SYGAGN. The CDR3 totals 14 residues.